This TCR beta chain was obtained from a study of beta chain features in type 1 diabetes. About the research overall: Analysis included more than 90 million sorted cells drawn from all samples.

The authors sorted CD4+ naive, central memory, regulatory and stem cell-like memory cells via CD45RO/CCR7/CD25/CD127/CD95/CD27. General study findings and limits: All four CD4+ subsets of Type 1 diabetes patients contained TCRB CDR3s that were moderately but significantly shorter. The VDJ junctions of type 1 diabetes patients carried fewer insertions and more deletions. Naive, central memory and regulatory TCRB repertoires appeared more similar among patients than healthy donors.

There are 15 residues in the CDR3. Germline-derived CDR1 and CDR2 are LGHNA and YNFKEQ. V was clipped by 1 base and J by 10 bases; unmatched bases: 9. The study reverse transcribed the entire isolated RNA, so it sequenced expressed TCRB transcripts. Sequencing was performed with immunoSEQ multiplex PCR; in TCRdb, only in-frame clones are kept and a portion is missing. Of a few hundred thousand clones listed, 16% are singletons. As for this clone: As yet, its antigen is unknown.

The material sequenced was naive CD4+ T cells from blood. This receptor was taken from a man in his thirties or forties with type 1 diabetes. The rearrangement joins TRBV4-2 to TRBJ2-1, with TRBD2 identical over 8 bases. The CDR3 sequence is CASSQGFSAGAEQFF. The CDR3 DNA reads TGTGCCAGCAGCCAAGGGTTTTCAGCGGGAGCAGAGCAGTTCTTC.